The present entry profiles one T cell receptor beta chain with its context. Its target is unknown. Germline is not matched at one junction end, which may reflect a read error. The library came from three nested PCR rounds adapted from ARM-PCR protocols. TCRdb used MiXCR to reprocess the multiplex PCR reads, holding one entry per CDR3 protein. This table holds 60,000 to 70,000 distinct CDR3 sequences, 75% to 85% found once. The data derive from a study of tumor and adjacent non-tumor tissue in lung cancer. Study details: Patients comprised about a dozen adenocarcinoma, a couple of squamous cell carcinoma and 1 small cell lung cancer. Samples averaged roughly 4.4 million productive TCRbeta reads each. Study-wide results and caveats: TCR diversity was significantly greater in tumor than normal lung tissue.

This CDR3 is built from 15 residues. Germline CDR1 and CDR2: MDHEN and SYDVKM. No cell sorting was done before RNA was extracted from the tissue. More than 3 cm separated this lung sample from the edge of the tumor. Sample: distant non-tumor lung tissue. The chain carries TRBV28 and TRBJ2-4, with D unresolved. This sequence originates from a man aged 60 to 69 with non-small cell lung cancer. CDR3 in DNA: TGTGCCAGCAGTTTATACCCCTTACCCAAAAACACTCAGTATTTC. This translates into CASSLYPLPKNTQYF. The complete variable domain, with remaining parts taken from reference TRBV28 and TRBJ2-4, reads DVKVTQSSRYLVKRTGEKVFLECVQDMDHENMFWYRQDPGLGLRLIYFSYDVKMKEKGDIPEGYSVSREKKERFSLILESASTNQTSMYLCASSLYPLPKNTQYFGAGTRLSVL.